These T cell receptor beta chains were read from a single sample in a study of blood T cell repertoires in COVID-19. Produced via immunoSEQ multiplex PCR; TCRdb's table is partial and in-frame only. The sample holds roughly 100,000 clones; 75% to 90% are singletons and the top ten take 10% to 15%. Input material: peripheral blood. All receptors derive from a human donor in a cohort sampled during active or convalescent COVID-19. Both conserved end residues are part of each CDR3. A D gene is named only where the DNA matches it firmly. Rows give clone size only sometimes, using once, few, many, or a class for an expanded clone.

v_call: TRBV11-3; j_call: TRBJ2-3; clone_size: .; d_call: TRBD2; cdr3_nt: TGTGCCAGCAGCCCCAGAAGGGGCGGGGGACGCACAGATACGCAGTATTTT; cdr3_aa: CASSPRRGGGRTDTQYF
v_call: TRBV19; j_call: TRBJ1-5; clone_size: .; d_call: .; cdr3_nt: TGTGCCAGTAGCCGGAGGGGCAGCCCTGGGGCCAATAGCAATCAGCCCCAGCATTTT; cdr3_aa: CASSRRGSPGANSNQPQHF
v_call: TRBV15; j_call: TRBJ1-6; clone_size: .; d_call: .; cdr3_nt: TGTGCCACCAGAGAGAGGGGAGGTAATTCACCCCTCCACTTT; cdr3_aa: CATRERGGNSPLHF
v_call: TRBV5-1; j_call: TRBJ1-1; clone_size: once; d_call: .; cdr3_nt: TGCGCCAGCAGCTACGACAGTGGGAACACTGAAGCTTTCTTT; cdr3_aa: CASSYDSGNTEAFF
v_call: TRBV5-1; j_call: TRBJ1-2; clone_size: many; d_call: TRBD1; cdr3_nt: TGCGCCAGCAGCTTGGCGGGACAGGGGGCCGACTACACCTTC; cdr3_aa: CASSLAGQGADYTF
v_call: TRBV2; j_call: TRBJ1-1; clone_size: few; d_call: .; cdr3_nt: TGTGCCAGCAAAAGACAGGAGACGGACACTGAAGCTTTCTTT; cdr3_aa: CASKRQETDTEAFF
v_call: TRBV5-5; j_call: TRBJ2-7; clone_size: .; d_call: TRBD2; cdr3_nt: TGTGCCAGCAGCAGACTTGTGAGCGGGGAGTCCTACGAGCAGTACTTC; cdr3_aa: CASSRLVSGESYEQYF
v_call: TRBV19; j_call: TRBJ1-1; clone_size: .; d_call: TRBD1; cdr3_nt: TGTGCCAGTAGTACACCCCCAGGGGGGACGGCTTTCTTT; cdr3_aa: CASSTPPGGTAFF
v_call: TRBV29-1; j_call: TRBJ2-1; clone_size: .; d_call: TRBD1; cdr3_nt: TGCAGCGGAACAGGGGCCAGCTCCTACAATGAGCAGTTCTTC; cdr3_aa: CSGTGASSYNEQFF
v_call: TRBV7-6; j_call: TRBJ1-4; clone_size: once; d_call: TRBD1; cdr3_nt: TGTGCCAGCAGCTTAGGAGACAGGGGAAATGAAAAACTGTTTTTT; cdr3_aa: CASSLGDRGNEKLFF
v_call: TRBV6-5; j_call: TRBJ1-5; clone_size: .; d_call: .; cdr3_nt: TGTGCCAGCAGCCCCGACAGTGATCAGCCCCAGCATTTT; cdr3_aa: CASSPDSDQPQHF
v_call: TRBV7-2; j_call: TRBJ1-1; clone_size: .; d_call: .; cdr3_nt: TGTGCCAGCAACATGGCAGTTGACACTGAAGCTTTCTTT; cdr3_aa: CASNMAVDTEAFF
v_call: TRBV18; j_call: TRBJ1-6; clone_size: once; d_call: TRBD1; cdr3_nt: TGTGCCAGCTCACCACGGGACAGAGATAATTCACCCCTCCACTTT; cdr3_aa: CASSPRDRDNSPLHF
v_call: TRBV5-4; j_call: TRBJ2-7; clone_size: .; d_call: .; cdr3_nt: TGTGCCAGCAGCTTGGGACTCCTAAGCTCCTACGAGCAGTACTTC; cdr3_aa: CASSLGLLSSYEQYF
v_call: TRBV6-1; j_call: TRBJ2-3; clone_size: .; d_call: TRBD1; cdr3_nt: TGTGCCAGCAGTGAAGGGGCAGGACAGGGAGCAGATACGCAGTATTTT; cdr3_aa: CASSEGAGQGADTQYF